What follows describes a single T cell receptor (beta chain). The antigen remains undetermined. This CDR3 is built from 15 residues. Trimming stripped 4 bases from V and 5 bases from J, with 20 bases between. Germline lookup yields CDR1 SQVTM and CDR2 ANQGSEA. The data were taken from a study of PD-1 blockade in classical Hodgkin lymphoma. Study context: With a 2-week interval, patients received intravenous nivolumab at 3 mg/kg. Findings and caveats of the study: Baseline diversity was lower in partial responders and progressors than complete responders. CD4+ TCR diversity rose significantly by C4D1, and CD8+ TCR diversity did not.

All trial patients relapsed after autologous stem cell transplantation. Best responses fell into complete response, partial response or progressive disease. The assay was immunoSEQ multiplex PCR, and TCRdb's table has in-frame clones only and misses some. This table holds around 30,000 clones, 80% to 90% found once. J is TRBJ1-2 and V is TRBV29-1; D is perhaps TRBD1 (5 bases). The material was peripheral blood mononuclear cells (PBMCs), obtained at baseline. The clonotype comes from a human donor with classical Hodgkin lymphoma. CDR3 sequence (DNA): TGCAGCGTTGGGACCCAACCGACAGTACGGTATGGCTACACCTTC. This gives the protein CSVGTQPTVRYGYTF.